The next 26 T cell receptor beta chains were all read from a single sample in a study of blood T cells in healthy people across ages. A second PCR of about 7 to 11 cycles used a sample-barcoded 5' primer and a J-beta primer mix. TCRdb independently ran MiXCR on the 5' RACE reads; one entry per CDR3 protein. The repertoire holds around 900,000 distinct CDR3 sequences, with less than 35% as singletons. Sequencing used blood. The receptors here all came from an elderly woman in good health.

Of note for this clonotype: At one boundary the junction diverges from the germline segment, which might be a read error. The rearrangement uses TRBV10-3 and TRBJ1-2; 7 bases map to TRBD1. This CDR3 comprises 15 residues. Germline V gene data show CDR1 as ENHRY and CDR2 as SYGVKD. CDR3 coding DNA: TGTGCCAGCAGTCCTAGGGACGGACAGGACTATGACTACACCTTC. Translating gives CASSPRDGQDYDYTF.

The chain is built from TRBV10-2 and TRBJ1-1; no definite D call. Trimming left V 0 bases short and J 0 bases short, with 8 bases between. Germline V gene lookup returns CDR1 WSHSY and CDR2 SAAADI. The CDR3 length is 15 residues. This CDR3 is CASSESQRMNTEAFF. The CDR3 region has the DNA TGCGCCAGCAGTGAGTCGCAGAGAATGAACACTGAAGCTTTCTTT.

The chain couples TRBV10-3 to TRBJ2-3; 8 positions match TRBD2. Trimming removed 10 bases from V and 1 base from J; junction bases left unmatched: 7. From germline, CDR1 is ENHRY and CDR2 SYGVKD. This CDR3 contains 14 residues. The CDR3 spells CATRRAGGTDTQYF. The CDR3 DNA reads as TGTGCCACTCGGCGAGCGGGGGGCACAGATACGCAGTATTTT.

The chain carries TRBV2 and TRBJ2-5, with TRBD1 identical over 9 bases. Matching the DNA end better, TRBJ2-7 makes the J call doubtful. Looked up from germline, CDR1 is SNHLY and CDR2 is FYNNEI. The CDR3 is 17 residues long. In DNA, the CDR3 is TGTGCCAGCAGTGAAGCTGCAAGGACAGGGGCACCCTACGAGCAGTACTTC. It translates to CASSEAARTGAPYEQYF.

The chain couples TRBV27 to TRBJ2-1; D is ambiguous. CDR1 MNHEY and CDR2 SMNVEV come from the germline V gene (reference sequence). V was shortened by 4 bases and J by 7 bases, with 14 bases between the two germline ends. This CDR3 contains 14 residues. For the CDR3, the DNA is TGTGCCAGCAGTTCGACCCAATTCATTAATGAGCAGTTCTTC. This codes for CASSSTQFINEQFF.

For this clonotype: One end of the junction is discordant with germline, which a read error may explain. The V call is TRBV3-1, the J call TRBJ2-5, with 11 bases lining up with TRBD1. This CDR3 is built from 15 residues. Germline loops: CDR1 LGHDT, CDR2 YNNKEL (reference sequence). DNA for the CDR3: TGTGCCGGCAGCCAGGACAGGGGGCAGAGAGAGACCCAGTACTTC. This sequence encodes CAGSQDRGQRETQYF.

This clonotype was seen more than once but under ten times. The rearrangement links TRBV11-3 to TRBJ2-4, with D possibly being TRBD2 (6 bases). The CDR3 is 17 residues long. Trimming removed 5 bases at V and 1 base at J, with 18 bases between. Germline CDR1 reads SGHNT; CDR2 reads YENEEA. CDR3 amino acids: CASSPPRGSGAKNIQYF. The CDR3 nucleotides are TGTGCCAGCAGCCCCCCGCGGGGTAGTGGGGCCAAAAACATTCAGTACTTC.

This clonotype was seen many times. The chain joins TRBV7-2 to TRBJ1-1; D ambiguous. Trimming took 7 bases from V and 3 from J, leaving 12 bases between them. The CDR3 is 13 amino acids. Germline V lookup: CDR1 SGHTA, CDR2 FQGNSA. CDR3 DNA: TGTGCCAGCACACTATGGCAGGACACTGAAGCTTTCTTT. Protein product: CASTLWQDTEAFF.

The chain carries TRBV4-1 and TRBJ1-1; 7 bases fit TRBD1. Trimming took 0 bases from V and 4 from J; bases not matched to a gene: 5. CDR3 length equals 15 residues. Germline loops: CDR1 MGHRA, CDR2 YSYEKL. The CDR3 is CASSQEGSGGTEAFF. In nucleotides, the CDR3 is TGCGCCAGCAGCCAAGAGGGTTCAGGGGGCACTGAAGCTTTCTTT.

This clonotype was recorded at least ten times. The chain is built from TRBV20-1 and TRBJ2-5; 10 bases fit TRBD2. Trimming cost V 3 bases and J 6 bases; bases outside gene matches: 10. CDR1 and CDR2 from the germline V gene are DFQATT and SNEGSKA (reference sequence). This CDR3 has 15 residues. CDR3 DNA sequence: TGCAGTGCTAGGGGCAGCGGGGGGGCCTCTAAGACCCAGTACTTC. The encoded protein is CSARGSGGASKTQYF.

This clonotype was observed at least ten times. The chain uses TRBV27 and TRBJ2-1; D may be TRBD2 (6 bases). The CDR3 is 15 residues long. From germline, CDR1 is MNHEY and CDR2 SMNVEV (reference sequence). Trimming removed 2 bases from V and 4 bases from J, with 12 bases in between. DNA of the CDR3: TGTGCCAGCAGTTTAGGCGGGGTAAATTACAATGAGCAGTTCTTC. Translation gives CASSLGGVNYNEQFF.

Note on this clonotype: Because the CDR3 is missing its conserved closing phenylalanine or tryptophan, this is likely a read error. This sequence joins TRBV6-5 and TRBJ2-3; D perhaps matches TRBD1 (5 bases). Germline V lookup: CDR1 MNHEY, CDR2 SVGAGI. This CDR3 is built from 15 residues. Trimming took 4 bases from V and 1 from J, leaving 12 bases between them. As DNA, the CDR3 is TGTGCCAGCAGTTTGGGCCAGGGCCGCACAGATACGCAGTATGTT. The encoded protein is CASSLGQGRTDTQYV.

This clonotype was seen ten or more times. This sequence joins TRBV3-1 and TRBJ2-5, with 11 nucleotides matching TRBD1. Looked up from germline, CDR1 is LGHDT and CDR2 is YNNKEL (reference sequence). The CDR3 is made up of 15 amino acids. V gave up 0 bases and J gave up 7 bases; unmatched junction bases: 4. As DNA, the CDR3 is TGTGCCAGCAGCCAAGAGGGGACAGGGGGAGGGACCCAGTACTTC. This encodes CASSQEGTGGGTQYF.

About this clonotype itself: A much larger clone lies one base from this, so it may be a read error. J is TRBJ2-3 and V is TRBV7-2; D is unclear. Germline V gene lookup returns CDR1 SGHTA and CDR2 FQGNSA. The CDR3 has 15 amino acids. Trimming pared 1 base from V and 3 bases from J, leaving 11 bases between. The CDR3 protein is CASSLVLRATDTQYF. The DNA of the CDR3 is TGTGCCAGCAGCTTAGTATTGCGTGCTACAGATACGCAGTATTTT.

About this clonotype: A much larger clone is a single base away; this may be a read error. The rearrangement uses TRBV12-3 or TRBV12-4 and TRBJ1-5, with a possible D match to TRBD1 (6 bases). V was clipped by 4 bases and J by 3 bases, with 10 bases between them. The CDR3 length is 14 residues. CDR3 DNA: TGTGCCAGCAGTTGCGGACAGCTCAATCAGCCCCAGCATTTT. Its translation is CASSCGQLNQPQHF.

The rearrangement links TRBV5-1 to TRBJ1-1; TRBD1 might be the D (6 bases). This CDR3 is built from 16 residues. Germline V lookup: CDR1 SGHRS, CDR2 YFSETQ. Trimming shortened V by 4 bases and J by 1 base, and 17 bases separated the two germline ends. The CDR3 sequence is CASSQITTGKNTEAFF. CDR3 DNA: TGCGCCAGCAGCCAGATAACCACAGGGAAGAACACTGAAGCTTTCTTT.

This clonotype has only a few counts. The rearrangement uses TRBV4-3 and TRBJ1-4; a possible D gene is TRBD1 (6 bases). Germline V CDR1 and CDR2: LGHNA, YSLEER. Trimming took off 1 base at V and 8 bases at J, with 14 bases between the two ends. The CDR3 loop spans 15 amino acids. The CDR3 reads CASSQGPGVREKLFF. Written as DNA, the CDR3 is TGCGCCAGCAGCCAAGGTCCAGGGGTCCGCGAAAAACTGTTTTTT.

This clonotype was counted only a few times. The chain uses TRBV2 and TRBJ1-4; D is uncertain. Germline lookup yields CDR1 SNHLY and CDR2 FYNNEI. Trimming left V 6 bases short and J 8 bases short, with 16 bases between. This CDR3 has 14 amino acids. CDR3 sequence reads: CASSATAQREKLFF. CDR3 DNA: TGTGCCAGCAGCGCGACCGCCCAAAGAGAAAAACTGTTTTTT.

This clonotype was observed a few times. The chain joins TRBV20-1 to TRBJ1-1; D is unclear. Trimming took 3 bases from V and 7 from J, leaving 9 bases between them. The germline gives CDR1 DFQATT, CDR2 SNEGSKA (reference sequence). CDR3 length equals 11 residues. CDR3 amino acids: CSARGALEAFF. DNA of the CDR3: TGCAGTGCTAGGGGCGCCCTTGAAGCTTTCTTT.

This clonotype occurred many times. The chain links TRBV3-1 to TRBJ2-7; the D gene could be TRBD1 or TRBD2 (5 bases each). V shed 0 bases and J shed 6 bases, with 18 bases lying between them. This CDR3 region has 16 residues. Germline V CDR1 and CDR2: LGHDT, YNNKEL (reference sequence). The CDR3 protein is CASSQDLRGRSGEQYF. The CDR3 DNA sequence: TGTGCCAGCAGCCAAGACCTCCGGGGACGTAGTGGCGAGCAGTACTTC.

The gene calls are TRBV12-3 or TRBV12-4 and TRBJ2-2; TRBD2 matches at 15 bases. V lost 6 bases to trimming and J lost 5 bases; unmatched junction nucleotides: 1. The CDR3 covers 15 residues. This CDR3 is CASRGLAGGTGELFF. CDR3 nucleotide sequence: TGTGCCAGCAGGGGACTAGCGGGGGGAACCGGGGAGCTGTTTTTT.

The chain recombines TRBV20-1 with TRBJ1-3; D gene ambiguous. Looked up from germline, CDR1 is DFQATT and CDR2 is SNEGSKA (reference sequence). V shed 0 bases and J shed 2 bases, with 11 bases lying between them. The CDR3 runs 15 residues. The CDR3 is CSARDRVSPGNTIYF. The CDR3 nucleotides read TGCAGTGCTAGAGATCGGGTATCTCCTGGAAACACCATATATTTT.

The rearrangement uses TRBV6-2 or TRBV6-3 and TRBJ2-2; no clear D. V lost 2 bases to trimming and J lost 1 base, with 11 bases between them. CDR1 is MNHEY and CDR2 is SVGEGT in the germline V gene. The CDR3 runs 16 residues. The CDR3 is CASSYGPRKNTGELFF. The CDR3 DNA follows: TGTGCCAGCAGTTACGGCCCCAGAAAGAACACCGGGGAGCTGTTTTTT.

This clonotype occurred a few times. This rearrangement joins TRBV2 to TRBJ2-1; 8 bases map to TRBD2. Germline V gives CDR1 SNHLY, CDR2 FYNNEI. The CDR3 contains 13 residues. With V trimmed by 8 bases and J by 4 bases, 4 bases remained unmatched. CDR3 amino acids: CASWERGYNEQFF. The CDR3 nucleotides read TGTGCCAGCTGGGAGCGGGGGTACAATGAGCAGTTCTTC.

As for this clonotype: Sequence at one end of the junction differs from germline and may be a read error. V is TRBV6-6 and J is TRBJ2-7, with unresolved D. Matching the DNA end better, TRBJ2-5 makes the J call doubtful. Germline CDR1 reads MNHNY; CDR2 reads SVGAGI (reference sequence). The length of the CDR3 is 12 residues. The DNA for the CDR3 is TGTACCAGCAGCACCGGGCTAGAGACCCAGTACTTC. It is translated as CTSSTGLETQYF.

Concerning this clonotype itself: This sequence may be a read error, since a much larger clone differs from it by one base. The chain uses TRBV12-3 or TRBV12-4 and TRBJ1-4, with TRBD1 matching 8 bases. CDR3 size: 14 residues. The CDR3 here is CVSSLGDRNEKLFF. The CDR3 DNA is TGTGTCAGCAGTTTAGGGGACAGGAATGAAAAACTGTTTTTT.